Sequencing of this T cell receptor (beta chain) was carried out in a study of early T cells in non-severe SARS-CoV-2 infection. The TCR library protocol was used to attach unique molecular identifiers. These identifiers were attached to individual cDNA molecules. TCRdb re-called the 5' RACE reads through MiXCR, storing one row per CDR3 protein. The sample shows roughly 51,000 distinct CDR3 sequences, around 6.5% of them seen only once. There are many counts of this clonotype. This CDR3 is built from 19 residues. The germline V gene has CDR1 LGHNA and CDR2 YSLEER. V trimming: 0 bases; J trimming: 2 bases; junction bases outside the gene matches: 13.

The sequencing used whole blood, collected at baseline. The TCR comes from an adult who was a healthcare worker with PCR-confirmed SARS-CoV-2 infection or an uninfected control (not recorded which). The rearrangement uses TRBV4-3 and TRBJ2-5; 9 bases align to TRBD2. The CDR3 nucleotides are TGCGCCAGCAGCCAAGATTACCGGGCGGGGGGGCCCAGGCAAGAGACCCAGTACTTC. The encoded protein is CASSQDYRAGGPRQETQYF.